This T cell receptor beta chain emerged from a study of T-cell reconstitution after alpha-beta-depleted transplantation in children. Study-wide findings and caveats: When one year had passed after transplant, most T-cell counts and diversity came from newly produced T cells. Several hundred expanded graft clones reportedly gave rise to the alpha-beta T cells present about two months after transplant.

The TCRbeta library was prepared with unique molecular identifiers. TCRdb independently ran MiXCR on the PCR reads; one entry per CDR3 protein. Seen here are more than 85,000 distinct CDR3 sequences, approximately 8% observed once, and the top ten hold about 17%. The length of the CDR3 is 14 residues. CDR1 LGHNA and CDR2 YSLEER come from the germline V gene. V was cut by 7 bases and J by 5 bases, with 14 bases left in between. This clonotype came up many times. Its antigen is currently unknown. This chain connects TRBV4-3 to TRBJ2-2, with D perhaps TRBD1 or TRBD2 (5 bases each). The sequence was obtained from a boy aged 2 to 9 with acute lymphoblastic leukemia, due to receive a stem cell transplant. The source was PBMCs, collected before TCRalphabeta/CD19-depleted stem cell transplant. This chain's CDR3 is CASKWGFETGELFF. The CDR3 DNA reads TGCGCCAGCAAATGGGGGTTTGAAACCGGGGAGCTGTTTTTT.